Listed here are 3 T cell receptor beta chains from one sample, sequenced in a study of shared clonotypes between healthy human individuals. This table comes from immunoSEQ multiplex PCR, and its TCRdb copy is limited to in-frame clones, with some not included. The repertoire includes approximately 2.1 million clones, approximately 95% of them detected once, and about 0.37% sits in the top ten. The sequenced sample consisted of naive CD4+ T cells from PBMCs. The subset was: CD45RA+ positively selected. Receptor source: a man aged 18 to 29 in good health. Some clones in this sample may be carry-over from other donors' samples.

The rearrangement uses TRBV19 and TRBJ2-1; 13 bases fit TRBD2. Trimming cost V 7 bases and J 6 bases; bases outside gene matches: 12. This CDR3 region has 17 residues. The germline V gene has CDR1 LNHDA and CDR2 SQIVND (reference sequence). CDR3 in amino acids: CASTHTSGRAKSNEQFF. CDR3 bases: TGTGCCAGTACCCACACTAGCGGGAGGGCCAAGAGCAATGAGCAGTTCTTC.

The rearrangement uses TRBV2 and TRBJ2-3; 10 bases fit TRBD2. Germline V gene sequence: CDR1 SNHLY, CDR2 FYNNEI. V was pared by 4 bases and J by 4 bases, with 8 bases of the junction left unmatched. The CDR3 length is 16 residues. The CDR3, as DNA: TGTGCCAGCAGTGTGGGGCCTAGCGGGAGTTCAGATACGCAGTATTTT. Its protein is CASSVGPSGSSDTQYF.

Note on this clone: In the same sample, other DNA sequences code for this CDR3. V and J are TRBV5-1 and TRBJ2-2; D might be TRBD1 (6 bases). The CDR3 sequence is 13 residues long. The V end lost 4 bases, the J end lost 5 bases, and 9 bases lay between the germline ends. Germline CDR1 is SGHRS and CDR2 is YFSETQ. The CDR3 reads CASSGQGTGELFF. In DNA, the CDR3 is TGCGCCAGCAGCGGTCAGGGGACCGGGGAGCTGTTTTTT.